A selection of T cell receptor beta chains follows, all from one sample in a study of T cells in Graves' hyperthyroidism and ophthalmopathy. TCRdb fed the multiplex PCR reads into MiXCR, producing one record per CDR3 protein. This sample carries 550,000 to 600,000 distinct CDR3 sequences, around 15% of them seen once, and the ten largest clones take under 20%. Sequenced input: blood. Every receptor here comes from a woman aged 18-30 years with Graves' hyperthyroidism. Each CDR3 is given with its conserved first and last residue. The order of the fields is CDR3 DNA, CDR3 protein, V gene, D gene, clone size, J gene. A D gene is named only where the DNA matches it firmly. Size tells how often a clone was seen (once, few, many) or the class of an expanded clone, and some rows leave it out.

cdr3_nt: TGTGCCAGCAGTGTGGTGGCAAGAGCCAAAAACATTCAGTACTTC
cdr3_aa: CASSVVARAKNIQYF
v_call: TRBV2
d_call: .
clone_size: .
j_call: TRBJ2-4

cdr3_nt: TGTGCCAGCAGGGGAACGGGCGCTTTCTTT
cdr3_aa: CASRGTGAFF
v_call: TRBV12-3/TRBV12-4
d_call: .
clone_size: few
j_call: TRBJ1-1

cdr3_nt: TGTGCCACCAACCGGGACAGGCGTTACGAGCAGTACTTC
cdr3_aa: CATNRDRRYEQYF
v_call: TRBV2
d_call: TRBD1
clone_size: many
j_call: TRBJ2-7

cdr3_nt: TGTGCCAGCCGACGGCTAGCGGGTAGGCCCACCTACGAGCAGTACTTC
cdr3_aa: CASRRLAGRPTYEQYF
v_call: TRBV6-1
d_call: TRBD2
clone_size: many
j_call: TRBJ2-7

cdr3_nt: TGTGCCAGCAGACCGGGCCTTTTGGGAAGGGAGCTGTTTTTT
cdr3_aa: CASRPGLLGRELFF
v_call: TRBV6-1
d_call: .
clone_size: few
j_call: TRBJ2-2

cdr3_nt: TGTGCCAGCAGGAGGGACGTAACCCACGAGCAGTACTTC
cdr3_aa: CASRRDVTHEQYF
v_call: TRBV2
d_call: .
clone_size: many
j_call: TRBJ2-7

cdr3_nt: TGTGCCAGCAGCTTCTGGGGCGGGAGAAGCACAGATACGCAGTATTTT
cdr3_aa: CASSFWGGRSTDTQYF
v_call: TRBV7-9
d_call: TRBD2
clone_size: few
j_call: TRBJ2-3

cdr3_nt: TGTGCCAGCAGTGACCCGACAGGGGCGGATTCACCCCTCCACTTT
cdr3_aa: CASSDPTGADSPLHF
v_call: TRBV6-1
d_call: TRBD1
clone_size: few
j_call: TRBJ1-6

cdr3_nt: TGTGCCAGCAGCGTAGGGGGGAGTGATACTGAAGCTTTCTTT
cdr3_aa: CASSVGGSDTEAFF
v_call: TRBV9
d_call: .
clone_size: many
j_call: TRBJ1-1

cdr3_nt: TGCAGCGTTGAAGAAGCGGGGACAGCCTCCTACGAGCAGTACTTC
cdr3_aa: CSVEEAGTASYEQYF
v_call: TRBV29-1
d_call: .
clone_size: many
j_call: TRBJ2-7

cdr3_nt: TGCAGTGCCACACGACAGGGAGGAATAGGTGAAAAACTGTTTTTT
cdr3_aa: CSATRQGGIGEKLFF
v_call: TRBV20-1
d_call: TRBD1
clone_size: .
j_call: TRBJ1-4

cdr3_nt: TGTGCCAGCAGAGGGACAGCGCAGAACACCGGGGAGCTGTTTTTT
cdr3_aa: CASRGTAQNTGELFF
v_call: TRBV6-2/TRBV6-3
d_call: TRBD1
clone_size: few
j_call: TRBJ2-2

cdr3_nt: TGTGCCAGCAGAAGACACCATCCCAGCTCCTACGAGCAGTACTTC
cdr3_aa: CASRRHHPSSYEQYF
v_call: TRBV6-2/TRBV6-3
d_call: .
clone_size: many
j_call: TRBJ2-7

cdr3_nt: TGTGCCAGCAGTCCATCGACTAGCGGGGGGGCGGACATTCAGTACTTC
cdr3_aa: CASSPSTSGGADIQYF
v_call: TRBV27
d_call: TRBD2
clone_size: many
j_call: TRBJ2-4

cdr3_nt: TGTGCCAGCAGTTACTCGCTACTAGCGGGGATCACAGATACGCAGTATTTT
cdr3_aa: CASSYSLLAGITDTQYF
v_call: TRBV6-2/TRBV6-3
d_call: TRBD2
clone_size: few
j_call: TRBJ2-3

cdr3_nt: TGCAGTGCTAGAGATCTCAGACAGGGGTCTGACACCGGGGAGCTGTTTTTT
cdr3_aa: CSARDLRQGSDTGELFF
v_call: TRBV20-1
d_call: TRBD1
clone_size: .
j_call: TRBJ2-2

cdr3_nt: TGTGCCAGCAGGATGGACCCCTACTCTGGAAACACCATATATTTT
cdr3_aa: CASRMDPYSGNTIYF
v_call: TRBV5-5
d_call: .
clone_size: .
j_call: TRBJ1-3

cdr3_nt: TGTGCCAGCAGCCCCCCCATACTCTCTGTGAACACTGAAGCTTTCTTT
cdr3_aa: CASSPPILSVNTEAFF
v_call: TRBV6-1
d_call: .
clone_size: many
j_call: TRBJ1-1

cdr3_nt: TGTGCCAGCAGTTTATCCAGGGCCCCCTACAATAATTCACCCCTCCACTTT
cdr3_aa: CASSLSRAPYNNSPLHF
v_call: TRBV27
d_call: .
clone_size: few
j_call: TRBJ1-6

cdr3_nt: TGTGCCAGCAGCCCTAGCGGGAGGAAATGGTACGGGGAGCTGTTTTTT
cdr3_aa: CASSPSGRKWYGELFF
v_call: TRBV12-3/TRBV12-4
d_call: TRBD2
clone_size: .
j_call: TRBJ2-2

cdr3_nt: TGTGCCACCAGTGATATCGGGGCAGGCGGTGGCTACACCTTC
cdr3_aa: CATSDIGAGGGYTF
v_call: TRBV24-1
d_call: .
clone_size: many
j_call: TRBJ1-2

cdr3_nt: TGCGCCAGCAGCTTGAACCCTACCTACGAGCAGTACTTC
cdr3_aa: CASSLNPTYEQYF
v_call: TRBV5-1
d_call: .
clone_size: .
j_call: TRBJ2-7

cdr3_nt: TGTGCCAGCAGCCCGACAGGGATGACCACTGAAGCTTTCTTT
cdr3_aa: CASSPTGMTTEAFF
v_call: TRBV7-3
d_call: TRBD1
clone_size: many
j_call: TRBJ1-1

cdr3_nt: TGCAGCGTTAGGAAACTAAGCACAGATACGCAGTATTTT
cdr3_aa: CSVRKLSTDTQYF
v_call: TRBV29-1
d_call: .
clone_size: many
j_call: TRBJ2-3

cdr3_nt: TGTGCCAGCAGGTGGACAGGGCGGGATACTGAAGCTTTCTTT
cdr3_aa: CASRWTGRDTEAFF
v_call: TRBV12-3/TRBV12-4
d_call: TRBD1
clone_size: few
j_call: TRBJ1-1

cdr3_nt: TGTGCCAGCAGTGAATTAGCAACTAACATGAACACTGAAGCTTTCTTT
cdr3_aa: CASSELATNMNTEAFF
v_call: TRBV6-1
d_call: .
clone_size: many
j_call: TRBJ1-1

cdr3_nt: TGCGCCAGCAGCCGTGGGTGGGGGACCTACGAGCAGTACTTC
cdr3_aa: CASSRGWGTYEQYF
v_call: TRBV4-1
d_call: .
clone_size: few
j_call: TRBJ2-7

cdr3_nt: TGCGCCAGCAGCCAAGACGGGGGCGGGGGGGCGGAGACCCAGTACTTC
cdr3_aa: CASSQDGGGGAETQYF
v_call: TRBV4-3
d_call: TRBD2
clone_size: many
j_call: TRBJ2-5

cdr3_nt: TGCAGTGCGAAAGAAACCGGGACACCGGAGACCCAGTACTTC
cdr3_aa: CSAKETGTPETQYF
v_call: TRBV20-1
d_call: .
clone_size: few
j_call: TRBJ2-5

cdr3_nt: TGTGCCAGCAGTTACAATAGGATATCAGATACGCAGTATTTT
cdr3_aa: CASSYNRISDTQYF
v_call: TRBV6-9
d_call: .
clone_size: few
j_call: TRBJ2-3

cdr3_nt: TGTGCCAGTAGTAGGAGGACAGGGGGACTGAACACTGAAGCTTTCTTT
cdr3_aa: CASSRRTGGLNTEAFF
v_call: TRBV19
d_call: TRBD1
clone_size: few
j_call: TRBJ1-1

cdr3_nt: TGTGCCAGCAGTTACCCCCCAAGGCGGGAGCTAGACGAGCAGTACTTC
cdr3_aa: CASSYPPRRELDEQYF
v_call: TRBV28
d_call: TRBD2
clone_size: many
j_call: TRBJ2-7

cdr3_nt: TGCGCCAGCAGCTTGGCTGGGGCGACCGGGGAGCTGTTTTTT
cdr3_aa: CASSLAGATGELFF
v_call: TRBV5-1
d_call: .
clone_size: .
j_call: TRBJ2-2